The 2 T cell receptor beta chains below all came from one sample that was sequenced in a study of glioma-infiltrating T cells after dendritic cell vaccination. Some clones are missing from TCRdb's copy, which holds only in-frame ones; the method was immunoSEQ multiplex PCR. The sample carries approximately 90,000 clones, more than 75% recorded once. Sequenced here: blood, sampled before dendritic cell vaccination. These receptors came from a human donor with glioblastoma.

The V call is TRBV19, the J call TRBJ1-2, with D possibly matching TRBD1 (6 bases). The germline gives CDR1 LNHDA, CDR2 SQIVND (reference sequence). The germline V and J ends were trimmed by 4 bases and 5 bases, with 11 bases remaining between them. The CDR3 spans 13 residues. DNA for the CDR3: TGTGCCAGTAGTAGGGGGCAGCAGTATGGCTACACCTTC. Residues: CASSRGQQYGYTF.

The chain couples TRBV6-5 to TRBJ2-5; 8 positions match TRBD1. The germline V gene has CDR1 MNHEY and CDR2 SVGAGI. V dropped 5 bases and J dropped 2; count of bases not matched to a gene: 7. The CDR3 consists of 15 residues. The CDR3 sequence is CASSPPDREQETQYF. The DNA for the CDR3 is TGTGCCAGCAGTCCCCCGGACAGGGAACAAGAGACCCAGTACTTC.